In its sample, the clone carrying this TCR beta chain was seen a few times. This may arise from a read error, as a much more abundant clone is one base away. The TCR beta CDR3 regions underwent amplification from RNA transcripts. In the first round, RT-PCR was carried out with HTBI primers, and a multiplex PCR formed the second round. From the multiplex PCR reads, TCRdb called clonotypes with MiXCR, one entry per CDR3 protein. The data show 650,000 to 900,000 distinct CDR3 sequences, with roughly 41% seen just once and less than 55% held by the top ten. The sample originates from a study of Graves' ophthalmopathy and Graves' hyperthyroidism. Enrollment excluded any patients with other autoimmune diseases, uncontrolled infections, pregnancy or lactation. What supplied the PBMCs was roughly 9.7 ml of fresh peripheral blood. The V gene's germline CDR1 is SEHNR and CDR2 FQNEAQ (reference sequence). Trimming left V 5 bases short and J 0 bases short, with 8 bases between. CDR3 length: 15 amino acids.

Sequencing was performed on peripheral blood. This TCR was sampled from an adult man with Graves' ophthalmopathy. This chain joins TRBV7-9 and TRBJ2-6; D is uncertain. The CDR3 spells CASSPESSGANVLTF. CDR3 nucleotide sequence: TGTGCCAGCAGCCCTGAGAGCTCTGGGGCCAACGTCCTGACTTTC. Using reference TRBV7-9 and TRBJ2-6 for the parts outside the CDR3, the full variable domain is DTGVSQNPRHKITKRGQNVTFRCDPISEHNRLYWYRQTLGQGPEFLTYFQNEAQLEKSRLLSDRFSAERPKGSFSTLEIQRTEQGDSAMYLCASSPESSGANVLTFGAGSRLTVL.